This TCR beta chain emerged from a study of blood T cell repertoires in COVID-19. Participant reports of clinical history set cohort assignment. Donors in Cohort 3 counted as recovered after two negative PCRs, clearance, or symptom resolution. In germline, CDR1 is GTSNPN, CDR2 SVGIG (reference sequence). V was pared by 3 bases and J by 3 bases, with 15 bases between. The CDR3 totals 15 residues. Data came from immunoSEQ multiplex PCR; TCRdb stores just in-frame clones and leaves some out. The sample contains approximately 450,000 clones, 80% to 90% of which appear only once. The clonotype was recovered from a man aged 30 to 39 who had recovered from COVID-19. The chain links TRBV30 to TRBJ2-1, with TRBD1 as a possible D gene (6 bases). The material sequenced was PBMCs or T cells enriched from blood (not recorded which). CDR3 sequence: CAWRSDRTFYNEQFF. The DNA for the CDR3 is TGTGCCTGGAGGTCCGACAGGACCTTCTACAATGAGCAGTTCTTC.